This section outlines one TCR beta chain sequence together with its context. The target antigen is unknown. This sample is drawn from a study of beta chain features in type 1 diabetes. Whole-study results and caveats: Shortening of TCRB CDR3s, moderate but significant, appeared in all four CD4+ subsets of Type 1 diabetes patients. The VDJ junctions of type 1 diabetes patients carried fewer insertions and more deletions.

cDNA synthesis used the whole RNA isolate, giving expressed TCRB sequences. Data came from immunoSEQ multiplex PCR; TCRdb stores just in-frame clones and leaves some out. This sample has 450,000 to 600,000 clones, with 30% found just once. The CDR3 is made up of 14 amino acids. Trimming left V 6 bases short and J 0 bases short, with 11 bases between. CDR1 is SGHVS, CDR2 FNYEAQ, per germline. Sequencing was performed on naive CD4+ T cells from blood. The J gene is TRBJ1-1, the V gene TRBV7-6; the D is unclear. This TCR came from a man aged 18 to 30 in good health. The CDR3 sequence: CASSRTQMNTEAFF. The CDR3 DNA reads TGTGCCAGCAGTCGAACTCAGATGAACACTGAAGCTTTCTTT.